Reported below is one T cell receptor (beta chain). Which antigen it targets is not known. Within one base of it there is no much larger clone, and no base qualities were kept. The germline V gene specifies SGHRS as CDR1 and YFSETQ as CDR2. Including cysteine and phenylalanine, the CDR3 has 17 amino acids. Just the 51-base CDR3 DNA is kept, in frame starting at base 1. The V and J ends are trimmed by 1 base and 2 bases, leaving 17 bases between them. The source of the sample is a study of CD8+ T cells in alopecia areata (dated by TCRdb to the late 2010s). Some background on the complete study: Treated patients were enrolled in an open-label pilot trial of oral tofacitinib at 5 to 10 mg twice daily for moderate-to-severe alopecia areata. Patients on tofacitinib were biopsied at baseline and after 4 and 24 weeks of treatment, and several of the patients also had a later scalp biopsy. Scalp tissue and sorted CD4+ and CD8+ peripheral blood T cells from patchy and totalis/universalis alopecia areata patients and from healthy controls were covered by human TCRbeta sequencing. In both human patients and the C3H/HeJ mouse model, the study applied high-throughput TCRbeta sequencing to look at T cell clonal expansion in alopecia areata. Scalp clonality was compared across normal scalp (n=4), patchy alopecia areata scalp (n=8), and alopecia totalis/universalis scalp (n=8). Patients received tofacitinib for 6 to 18 months and were then followed off drug for 6 months to check for delayed response and recurrence. TCRbeta CDR3 regions were amplified by immunoSEQ multiplex PCR with 35 Vbeta forward and 13 Jbeta reverse primers. For the treated patients, the SALT score, which quantifies what percentage of scalp surface area is affected, served as the measure of disease severity. RNA was obtained with the PAXgene miRNA kit for fixed scalp, the miRNeasy kit for PBMCs, and the RNeasy kit for mouse skin. Overall results and qualifications from the work: Unlike mouse skin, which is dominated by gammadelta T cells, normal human skin has resident alphabeta T cells that are also sequenced, and this complicates analysis of the scalp TCR repertoire. During tofacitinib treatment, many expanded lesional clones stuck around in both scalp and blood, and this persistence may partly explain why relapse happens after treatment is stopped. Because the treated cohort was small and had just a single nonresponder, larger studies are needed to establish links between baseline CD8+ expansion and response. Compared with mice, TCR sequences shared between patients were less clear, possibly partly because of HLA diversity across the patient population. Tofacitinib significantly decreased scalp clonality and the number of expanded CD8+ clones among the top 100 scalp clones. Compared with normal scalp, lesional scalp, particularly in alopecia totalis/universalis, had higher clonality and more expanded CD8+ clones, which suggests antigenic drive.

Libraries were built with the immunoSEQ multiplex PCR assay. To provide template for TCR sequencing, every sample had RNA extracted and reverse transcribed into cDNA. SuperScript III was used for first-strand cDNA synthesis, primed with a 2:1 mix of oligo-dT and random hexamers. A synthetic immune receptor repertoire was used to gauge amplification bias, and whatever bias remained was removed computationally. In the paper's pipeline: Raw reads were preprocessed to remove errors, and CDR3 was defined by IMGT conventions from the conserved cysteine to phenylalanine. Clonality was computed as 1 minus the Shannon entropy, with the entropy normalized by log2 of the number of productive unique TCRs. Whether scalp clones were CD4 or CD8 was inferred by matching scalp TCRbeta sequences against CD4 and CD8 repertoires sorted from blood. This is the immuneACCESS table as TCRdb keeps it, with only in-frame sequences that have V and J called. A part of the clones is gone; compared with another copy, unresolved V genes explain less than half, and the rest is unexplained. V and J calls and clone size follow that table, whereas D and trimming were derived from the DNA. For this sample there are 120,000 or so clones; around 63% appear just once. The top ten clonotypes cover 4.5% to 6% of the sample.

The sample's time point label, decoded: 4 weeks on oral tofacitinib. The treatment or condition label here, explained by the study, means: oral pan-JAK inhibitor, 5-10 mg twice daily. Peripheral blood and lesional scalp punch biopsies were obtained from patients with alopecia areata. After PBMCs were isolated by density centrifugation and stained for CD3, CD4 and CD8, a FACSAria was used to sort CD4+ and CD8+ T cells. This TCR was sampled from a human donor with alopecia areata. The sequence joins TRBV5-1 to TRBJ2-3; the best D guess is TRBD2, with 5 bases matching. Sequencing used CD4+ T cells sorted from blood, obtained at week 4, from a patient treated with tofacitinib. The CDR3 region: CASSLLGMQEVTDTQYF. The sequence in DNA is TGCGCCAGCAGCTTGCTAGGGATGCAGGAGGTCACAGATACGCAGTATTTT.